This T cell receptor (beta chain) was retrieved from a study of tumor and adjacent non-tumor tissue in lung cancer. As for the study in general: Samples averaged about 4.3 million productive TCRbeta reads each. Study results and limitations: Normal lung showed higher cumulative top 100 clone frequency than tumor.

TCRbeta libraries were built with three rounds of nested PCR, modified from ARM-PCR. One entry per CDR3 protein, called by TCRdb with MiXCR from the multiplex PCR reads. This sample yields under 80,000 distinct CDR3 sequences, of which about 77% are seen a single time; more than 40% belongs to the top ten. No cell sorting was done before RNA was extracted from the tissue. More than 3 cm separated this lung sample from the edge of the tumor. A remark on this clonotype: Its antigen remains unidentified.

From germline, CDR1 is MNHEY and CDR2 SVGAGI. V lost 2 bases and J lost 9; bases outside the gene matches: 10. The CDR3 consists of 15 residues. The chain carries TRBV6-5 and TRBJ1-1; 9 nucleotides agree with TRBD1. What was sequenced was distant non-tumor lung tissue. The sequence was collected from a man in his sixties with non-small cell lung cancer. CDR3 amino acids: CASSYTTGGVDKAFF. The CDR3 bases are TGTGCCAGCAGTTACACCACAGGGGGCGTAGACAAAGCTTTCTTT.